The 18 T cell receptor beta chains listed next were all sequenced from one sample in a study of shared clonotypes between healthy human individuals. Measured with immunoSEQ multiplex PCR; TCRdb has only the in-frame clones, and not every one. This table holds 2.5 million or so clones, roughly 92% found once. Sequencing input: naive CD4+ T cells sorted from blood. The subset here: CD45RA+ positively selected. The receptors stem from a young man in good health.

The chain recombines TRBV2 with TRBJ2-6; D remains unclear. The germline V and J ends were trimmed by 7 bases and 5 bases, with 3 bases remaining between them. The CDR3 runs 11 residues. Germline V lookup: CDR1 SNHLY, CDR2 FYNNEI. The CDR3: CASTWANVLTF. The CDR3, as DNA: TGTGCCAGCACGTGGGCCAACGTCCTGACTTTC.

This clone was seen more than once but under ten times. V gene TRBV19 combines with J gene TRBJ1-1; D is perhaps TRBD1 (5 bases). The CDR3 is 16 residues long. Germline-derived CDR1 and CDR2 are LNHDA and SQIVND (reference sequence). V shed 4 bases and J shed 5 bases, with 20 bases lying between them. The CDR3 region is CASSTESGTRRTEAFF. CDR3 nucleotides: TGTGCCAGTAGTACAGAATCAGGGACTCGGAGAACTGAAGCTTTCTTT.

V is TRBV10-3 and J is TRBJ2-1; D is possibly TRBD1 (5 bases). The CDR3 runs 13 residues. Germline lookup yields CDR1 ENHRY and CDR2 SYGVKD. The ends were cut back, 0 bases at V and 8 bases at J, with 8 bases in the middle. CDR3 sequence: CAISESRVDEQFF. In DNA, the CDR3 is TGTGCCATCAGTGAGTCCAGGGTCGATGAGCAGTTCTTC.

On this clone: The same CDR3 arises from other DNA sequences in this sample as well. V and J are TRBV29-1 and TRBJ2-7; D remains ambiguous. The germline V and J ends were trimmed by 1 base and 1 base, with 5 bases remaining between them. Germline V gene data show CDR1 as SQVTM and CDR2 as ANQGSEA. This CDR3 has 12 amino acids. CDR3 bases: TGCAGCGTTGAAGTCGGTTCCTACGAGCAGTACTTC. This gives the protein CSVEVGSYEQYF.

This clone was detected only once. The CDR3 sequence is CASSVTGDSGRYEQYF. DNA of the CDR3: TGTGCCAGCAGCGTAACGGGGGACAGCGGACGTTACGAGCAGTACTTC. The chain recombines TRBV9 with TRBJ2-7; D is possibly TRBD1 (7 bases). The V gene lost 1 base and the J gene lost 4 bases, with 18 bases spanning the gap. CDR3 size: 16 residues. Germline assignment: CDR1 SGDLS and CDR2 YYNGEE.

The V gene is TRBV2, the J gene TRBJ1-2; D perhaps matches TRBD1 (5 bases). The CDR3 sequence is 18 residues long. Trimming left V 3 bases short and J 0 bases short, with 20 bases between. Germline CDR1 is SNHLY and CDR2 is FYNNEI. The CDR3 reads CASSEERGGLRANYGYTF. DNA of the CDR3: TGTGCCAGCAGTGAGGAAAGGGGAGGCCTTCGAGCTAACTATGGCTACACCTTC.

V gene TRBV7-2 combines with J gene TRBJ2-1; 8 bases line up with TRBD1. CDR1 and CDR2 (germline): SGHTA, FQGNSA. Unmatched junction bases numbered 9, after V lost 1 base and J lost 7 bases. The CDR3 consists of 16 residues. The CDR3 spells CASSLVGRGLQNEQFF. CDR3 sequence (DNA): TGTGCCAGCAGCTTAGTTGGCAGGGGGCTTCAGAATGAGCAGTTCTTC.

This rearrangement joins TRBV5-4 to TRBJ2-3, with unresolved D. The V end was cut by 1 base, the J end by 0 bases, with 15 bases between. The CDR3 spans 17 residues. CDR1 and CDR2 (germline): SGHNT, YYREEE (reference sequence). CDR3 region: CASSLLGSGPSTDTQYF. The CDR3 DNA reads TGTGCCAGCAGCTTGTTAGGTAGTGGACCTAGCACAGATACGCAGTATTTT.

The sample holds a few counts of this clone. The same CDR3 arises from other DNA sequences in this sample as well. CDR3 nucleotides: TGTGCCAGCAGCCGGACAGGGGACTATGGCTACACCTTC. Protein product: CASSRTGDYGYTF. This rearrangement joins TRBV6-1 to TRBJ1-2; 9 nucleotides match TRBD1. Per the germline V gene, CDR1 is MNHNS and CDR2 is SASEGT. V lost 6 bases to trimming and J lost 3 bases; unmatched junction nucleotides: 2. The CDR3 contains 13 residues.

V is TRBV29-1 and J is TRBJ1-1; weak D call: TRBD1 (6 bases). The germline V and J ends were trimmed by 4 bases and 1 base, with 10 bases remaining between them. Germline V gene data show CDR1 as SQVTM and CDR2 as ANQGSEA. The CDR3 has 13 residues. The CDR3 here is CSVGQARNTEAFF. The CDR3 DNA is TGCAGCGTTGGACAGGCCCGGAACACTGAAGCTTTCTTT.

The rearrangement uses TRBV19 and TRBJ1-6; D is unresolved. Per the germline V gene, CDR1 is LNHDA and CDR2 is SQIVND (reference sequence). The CDR3 runs to 14 residues. With 3 bases removed from V and 9 bases from J, the gap between germline ends came to 12 bases. The CDR3 DNA follows: TGTGCCAGTAGTATCGCCGTAAGTGGTTCACCCCTCCACTTT. It codes for CASSIAVSGSPLHF.

The chain employs TRBV6-6 and TRBJ1-1; D not certain. The V end lost 6 bases, the J end lost 0 bases, and 8 bases lay between the germline ends. Germline V lookup: CDR1 MNHNY, CDR2 SVGAGI (reference sequence). The CDR3 has 13 amino acids. The CDR3 is CASRDQLNTEAFF. As DNA, the CDR3 is TGTGCCAGCAGGGATCAATTGAACACTGAAGCTTTCTTT.

This chain joins TRBV5-1 and TRBJ2-2; 11 bases are a match to TRBD2. This CDR3 is 17 amino acids long. V was pared by 0 bases and J by 5 bases, with 6 bases of the junction left unmatched. Germline CDR1 is SGHRS and CDR2 is YFSETQ. CDR3 amino acids: CASSLAASGGYTGELFF. CDR3 coding DNA: TGCGCCAGCAGCTTGGCAGCTAGCGGGGGGTATACCGGGGAGCTGTTTTTT.

The rearrangement links TRBV6-6 to TRBJ1-2; 7 bases are a match to TRBD1. The germline V gene encodes CDR1 MNHNY and CDR2 SVGAGI (reference sequence). This CDR3 spans 14 amino acids. Trimming cost V 10 bases and J 5 bases; bases outside gene matches: 13. The CDR3 DNA sequence: TGTGCCACGATAGACAGGGAGATGGGGTATGGCTACACCTTC. Translation gives CATIDREMGYGYTF.

The chain carries TRBV18 and TRBJ2-7; 10 bases match TRBD2. The CDR3 is made up of 16 amino acids. The V gene's germline CDR1 is KGHSH and CDR2 LQKENI. Trimming took 2 bases from V and 0 from J; bases not matched to a gene: 4. This CDR3 reads CASSPKASGSSYEQYF. CDR3 DNA sequence: TGTGCCAGCTCACCAAAAGCTAGCGGGAGCTCCTACGAGCAGTACTTC.

V and J are TRBV28 and TRBJ1-4; TRBD1 aligns across 9 bases. Trimming at V came to 6 bases and at J to 7 bases, leaving 6 bases not matched to a gene. Germline V gives CDR1 MDHEN, CDR2 SYDVKM. This CDR3 contains 14 residues. The CDR3 sequence: CASRGQGTIEKLFF. The CDR3 DNA sequence: TGTGCCAGCAGGGGACAGGGAACCATTGAAAAACTGTTTTTT.

The rearrangement joins TRBV7-3 to TRBJ2-2; 8 bases fit TRBD1. Germline V lookup: CDR1 SGHTA, CDR2 FQGTGA. V lost 5 bases to trimming and J lost 1 base; unmatched junction nucleotides: 6. The CDR3 consists of 16 residues. The DNA for the CDR3 is TGTGCCAGCAGCCGTTGGACAGGGCGGAACACCGGGGAGCTGTTTTTT. Protein sequence: CASSRWTGRNTGELFF.

This chain links TRBV19 with TRBJ2-7; D gene ambiguous. The CDR3 length is 14 residues. Germline CDR1 is LNHDA and CDR2 is SQIVND (reference sequence). V lost 0 bases to trimming and J lost 2 bases, with 8 bases between them. CDR3 protein: CASSIDSTPYEQYF. DNA of the CDR3: TGTGCCAGTAGTATAGATAGCACACCCTACGAGCAGTACTTC.